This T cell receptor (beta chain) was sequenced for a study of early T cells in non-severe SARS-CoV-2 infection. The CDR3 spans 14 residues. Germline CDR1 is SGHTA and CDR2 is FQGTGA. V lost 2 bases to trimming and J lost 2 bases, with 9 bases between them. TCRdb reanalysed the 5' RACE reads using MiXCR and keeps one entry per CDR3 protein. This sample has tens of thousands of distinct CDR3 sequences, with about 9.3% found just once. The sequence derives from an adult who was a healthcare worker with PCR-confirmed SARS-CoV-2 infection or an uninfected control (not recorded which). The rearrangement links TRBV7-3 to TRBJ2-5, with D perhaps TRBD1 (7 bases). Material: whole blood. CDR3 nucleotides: TGTGCCAGCAGCTTACAGGGGGGACAAGAGACCCAGTACTTC. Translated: CASSLQGGQETQYF.